This T cell receptor beta chain was observed in a study of T cell repertoires in cytomegalovirus infection. A few counts support this clonotype. Its antigen is undetermined. Deletions cut 6 bases from V and 7 bases from J, with 28 bases between. The length of the CDR3 is 17 residues. The germline V gene encodes CDR1 DFQATT and CDR2 SNEGSKA (reference sequence). One entry per CDR3 protein results from TCRdb running MiXCR on the reads. The sample lists roughly 90,000 distinct CDR3 sequences, under 30% occurring once. Sequencing used CD8+ T cells from cultured PBMCs, obtained from culture after CMV antigen stimulation. The chain employs TRBV20-1 and TRBJ2-1, with D perhaps given as TRBD1 or TRBD2 (5 bases each). This sequence originates from a human donor in good health (CMV status not recorded). Some clones in this sample may be carry-over from other donors' samples. DNA of the CDR3: TGCAGTGCCCTTTCAGGGAATAGCGCCCGCCAGGTGAATGAGCAGTTCTTC. Protein: CSALSGNSARQVNEQFF.